Listed here is a single T cell receptor (beta chain). V shed 4 bases, J shed 0 bases, and the junction held 10 bases outside the gene matches. Germline assignment: CDR1 LGHNA and CDR2 YNFKEQ. CDR3 length: 17 residues. Authors' analysis steps: From reference gene primer amplification, estimates of nucleated cell counts were derived. TCRdb's table, derived via immunoSEQ multiplex PCR, lists solely in-frame clones and lacks some. That table supplies the V and J calls and clone size; D and trimming were determined from the DNA. The sample carries approximately 250,000 clones, over 70% recorded once. The entry originates in a study of blood T cell repertoires in COVID-19. Study at large: COVID-19 samples, acute and convalescent, were from the United States, Italy and Spain.

The receptor comes from a woman aged 40 to 49 who had been exposed to COVID-19. The chain couples TRBV4-2 to TRBJ1-2; TRBD1 agrees at 8 bases. What was sequenced was PBMCs or T cells enriched from blood (not recorded which). The CDR3 sequence is CASSRGGQAAANYGYTF. Written as DNA, the CDR3 is TGTGCCAGCAGCCGGGGGGGACAGGCTGCTGCTAACTATGGCTACACCTTC.